One TCR beta chain is described in this entry. The sample belongs to a study of blood T cell repertoires in COVID-19. Across the study: PBMCs, B-cell-depleted T cells, or T cells provided the cDNA or gDNA that made up the material.

Clones were sequenced by immunoSEQ multiplex PCR, and TCRdb holds only the in-frame ones, with some missing. Of under 250,000 clones listed, more than 70% are singletons. Germline V gene sequence: CDR1 LGHDT, CDR2 YNNKEL (reference sequence). The V end was cut by 1 base, the J end by 1 base, with 5 bases between. The CDR3 length is 14 residues. The sequenced sample consisted of peripheral blood. The origin of this receptor is a woman aged 80 or over with COVID-19, enrolled during active disease. This chain uses TRBV3-1 (or the pseudogene TRBV3-2) with TRBJ1-5; D not resolved. CDR3: CASSQGPSNQPQHF. The CDR3 DNA reads as TGTGCCAGCAGCCAAGGGCCGAGCAATCAGCCCCAGCATTTT.